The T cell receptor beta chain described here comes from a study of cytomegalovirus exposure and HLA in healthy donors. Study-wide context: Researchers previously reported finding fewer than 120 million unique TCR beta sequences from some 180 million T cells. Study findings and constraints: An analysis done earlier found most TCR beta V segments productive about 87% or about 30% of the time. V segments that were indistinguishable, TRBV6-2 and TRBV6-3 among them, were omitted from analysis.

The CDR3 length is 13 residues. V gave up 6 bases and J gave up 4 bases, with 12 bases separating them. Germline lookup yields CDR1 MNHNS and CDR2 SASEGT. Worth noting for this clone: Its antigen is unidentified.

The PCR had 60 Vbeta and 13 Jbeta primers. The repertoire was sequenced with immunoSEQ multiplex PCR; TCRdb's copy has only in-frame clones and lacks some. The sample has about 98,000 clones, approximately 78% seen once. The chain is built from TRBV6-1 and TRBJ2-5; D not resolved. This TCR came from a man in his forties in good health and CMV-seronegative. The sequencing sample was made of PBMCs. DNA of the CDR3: TGTGCCAGCAGGCCCGGCGGAATAGAGACCCAGTACTTC. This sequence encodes CASRPGGIETQYF.